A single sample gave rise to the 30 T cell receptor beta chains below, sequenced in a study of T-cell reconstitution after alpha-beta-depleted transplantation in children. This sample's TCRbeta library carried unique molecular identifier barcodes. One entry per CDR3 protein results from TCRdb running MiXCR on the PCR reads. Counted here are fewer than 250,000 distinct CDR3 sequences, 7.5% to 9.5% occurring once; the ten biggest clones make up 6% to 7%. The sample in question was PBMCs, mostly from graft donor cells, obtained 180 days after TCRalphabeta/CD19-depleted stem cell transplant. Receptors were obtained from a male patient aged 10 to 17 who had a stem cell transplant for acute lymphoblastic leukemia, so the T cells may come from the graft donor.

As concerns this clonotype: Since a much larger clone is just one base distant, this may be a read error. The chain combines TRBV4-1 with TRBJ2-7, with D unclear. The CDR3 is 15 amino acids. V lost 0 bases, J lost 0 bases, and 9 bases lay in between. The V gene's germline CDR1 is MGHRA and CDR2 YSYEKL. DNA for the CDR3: TGCGCCAGCAGCCAAGATGCATGGGACTCCTACGAGCAGTACTTC. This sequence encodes CASSQDAWDSYEQYF.

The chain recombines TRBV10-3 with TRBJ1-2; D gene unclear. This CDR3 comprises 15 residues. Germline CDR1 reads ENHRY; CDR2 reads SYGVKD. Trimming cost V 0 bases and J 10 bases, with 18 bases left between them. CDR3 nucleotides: TGTGCCATCAGTGAGTCGGGAACGTTCCCTCTTGCCTACACCTTC. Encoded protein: CAISESGTFPLAYTF.

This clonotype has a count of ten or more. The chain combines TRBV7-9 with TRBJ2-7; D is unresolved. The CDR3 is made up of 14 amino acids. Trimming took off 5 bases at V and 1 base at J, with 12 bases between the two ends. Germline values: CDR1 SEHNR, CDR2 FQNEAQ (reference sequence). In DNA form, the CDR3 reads TGTGCCAGCAGCACCTGGACGCCTTCCTACGAGCAGTACTTC. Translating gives CASSTWTPSYEQYF.

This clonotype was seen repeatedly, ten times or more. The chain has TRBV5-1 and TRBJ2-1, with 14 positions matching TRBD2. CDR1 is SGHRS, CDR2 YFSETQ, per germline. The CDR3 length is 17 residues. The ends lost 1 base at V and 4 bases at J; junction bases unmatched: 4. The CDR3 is CASSLKGLAGVYNEQFF. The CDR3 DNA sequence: TGCGCCAGCAGCTTGAAGGGACTAGCGGGAGTTTACAATGAGCAGTTCTTC.

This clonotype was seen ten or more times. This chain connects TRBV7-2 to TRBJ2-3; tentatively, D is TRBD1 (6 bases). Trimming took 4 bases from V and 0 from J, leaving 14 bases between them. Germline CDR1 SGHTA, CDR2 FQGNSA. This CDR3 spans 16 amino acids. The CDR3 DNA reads TGTGCCAGCAGCTCCAGGGGACCCATTAGCACAGATACGCAGTATTTT. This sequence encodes CASSSRGPISTDTQYF.

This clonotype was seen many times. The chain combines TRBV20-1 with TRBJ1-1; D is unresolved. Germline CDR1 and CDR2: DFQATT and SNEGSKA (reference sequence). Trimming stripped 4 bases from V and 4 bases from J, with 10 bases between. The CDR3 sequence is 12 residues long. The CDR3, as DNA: TGCAGTGCTACGGCGGGCGCCACTGAAGCTTTCTTT. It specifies CSATAGATEAFF.

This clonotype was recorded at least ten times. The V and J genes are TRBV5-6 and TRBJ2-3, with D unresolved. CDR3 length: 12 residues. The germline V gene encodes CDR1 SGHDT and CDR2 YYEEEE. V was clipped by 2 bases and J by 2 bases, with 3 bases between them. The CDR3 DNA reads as TGTGCCAGCAGCTTCATCACAGATACGCAGTATTTT. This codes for CASSFITDTQYF.

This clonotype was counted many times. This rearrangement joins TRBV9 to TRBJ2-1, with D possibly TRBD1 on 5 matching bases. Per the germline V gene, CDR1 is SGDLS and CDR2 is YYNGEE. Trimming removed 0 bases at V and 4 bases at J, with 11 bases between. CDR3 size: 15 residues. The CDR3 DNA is TGTGCCAGCAGCGTAGGGGGCAACAAGTACAATGAGCAGTTCTTC. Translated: CASSVGGNKYNEQFF.

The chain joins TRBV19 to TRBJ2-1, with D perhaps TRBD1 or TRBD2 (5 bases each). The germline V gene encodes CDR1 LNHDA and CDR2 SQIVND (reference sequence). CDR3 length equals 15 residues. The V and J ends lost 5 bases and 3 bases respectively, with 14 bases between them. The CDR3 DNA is TGTGCCAGTAGTGCCCACAGGAGCGGCTACAATGAGCAGTTCTTC. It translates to CASSAHRSGYNEQFF.

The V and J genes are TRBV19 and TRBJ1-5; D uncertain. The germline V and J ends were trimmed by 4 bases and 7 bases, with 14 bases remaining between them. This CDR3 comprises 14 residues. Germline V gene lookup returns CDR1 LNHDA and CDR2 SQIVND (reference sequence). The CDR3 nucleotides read TGTGCCAGTAGTAAGGTAGCGGCTACGCAGCCCCAGCATTTT. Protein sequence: CASSKVAATQPQHF. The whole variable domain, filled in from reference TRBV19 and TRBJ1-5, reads DGGITQSPKYLFRKEGQNVTLSCEQNLNHDAMYWYRQDPGQGLRLIYYSQIVNDFQKGDIAEGYSVSREKKESFPLTVTSAQKNPTAFYLCASSKVAATQPQHFGDGTRLSIL.

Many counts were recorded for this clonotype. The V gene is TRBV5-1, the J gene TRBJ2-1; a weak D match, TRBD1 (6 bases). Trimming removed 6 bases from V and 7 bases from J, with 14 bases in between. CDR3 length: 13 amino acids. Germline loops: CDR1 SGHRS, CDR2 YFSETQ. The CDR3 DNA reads TGCGCCAGCAATTCCCAGGGGCAAAATGAGCAGTTCTTC. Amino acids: CASNSQGQNEQFF.

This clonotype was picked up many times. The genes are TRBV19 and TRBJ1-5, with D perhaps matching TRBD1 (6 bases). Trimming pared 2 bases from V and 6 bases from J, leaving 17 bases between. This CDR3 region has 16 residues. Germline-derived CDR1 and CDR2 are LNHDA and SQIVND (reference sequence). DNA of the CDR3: TGTGCCAGTAGTATAACCAGGGGCGCCGGGCTTCAGCCCCAGCATTTT. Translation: CASSITRGAGLQPQHF.

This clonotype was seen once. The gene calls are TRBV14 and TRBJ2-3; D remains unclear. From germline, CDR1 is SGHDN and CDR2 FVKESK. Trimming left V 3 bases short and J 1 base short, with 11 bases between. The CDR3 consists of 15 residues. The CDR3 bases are TGTGCCAGCAGCCAGAGTAGCCGCGGCACAGATACGCAGTATTTT. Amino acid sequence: CASSQSSRGTDTQYF. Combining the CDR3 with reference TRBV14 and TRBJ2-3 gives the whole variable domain EAGVTQFPSHSVIEKGQTVTLRCDPISGHDNLYWYRRVMGKEIKFLLHFVKESKQDESGMPNNRFLAERTGGTYSTLKVQPAELEDSGVYFCASSQSSRGTDTQYFGPGTRLTVL.

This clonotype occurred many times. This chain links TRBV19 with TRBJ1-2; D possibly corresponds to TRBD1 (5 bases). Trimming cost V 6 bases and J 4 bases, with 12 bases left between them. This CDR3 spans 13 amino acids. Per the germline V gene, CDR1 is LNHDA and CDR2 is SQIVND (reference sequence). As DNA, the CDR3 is TGTGCCAGTAGGCGACAGTCCTTCTATGGCTACACCTTC. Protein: CASRRQSFYGYTF.

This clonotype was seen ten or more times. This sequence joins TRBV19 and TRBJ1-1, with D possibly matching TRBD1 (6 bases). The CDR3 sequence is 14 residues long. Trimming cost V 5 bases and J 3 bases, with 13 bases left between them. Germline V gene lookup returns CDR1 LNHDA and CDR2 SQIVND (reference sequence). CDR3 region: CASSAKTGYTEAFF. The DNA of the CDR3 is TGTGCCAGTAGTGCAAAAACAGGGTACACTGAAGCTTTCTTT. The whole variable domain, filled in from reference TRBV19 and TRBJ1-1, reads DGGITQSPKYLFRKEGQNVTLSCEQNLNHDAMYWYRQDPGQGLRLIYYSQIVNDFQKGDIAEGYSVSREKKESFPLTVTSAQKNPTAFYLCASSAKTGYTEAFFGQGTRLTVV.

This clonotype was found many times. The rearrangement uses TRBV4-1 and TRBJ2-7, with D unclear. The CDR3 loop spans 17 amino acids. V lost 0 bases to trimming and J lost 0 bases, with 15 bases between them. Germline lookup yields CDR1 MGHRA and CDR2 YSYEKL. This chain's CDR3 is CASSQDVAPPSSYEQYF. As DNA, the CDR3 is TGCGCCAGCAGCCAAGATGTAGCCCCGCCATCCTCCTACGAGCAGTACTTC.

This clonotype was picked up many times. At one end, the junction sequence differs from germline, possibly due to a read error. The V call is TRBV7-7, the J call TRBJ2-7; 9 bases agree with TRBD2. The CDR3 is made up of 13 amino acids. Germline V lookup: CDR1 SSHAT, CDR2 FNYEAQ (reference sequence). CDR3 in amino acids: CASSLAGEGPLYF. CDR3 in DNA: TGTGCTAGCAGCTTAGCGGGGGAAGGGCCCTTGTACTTC.

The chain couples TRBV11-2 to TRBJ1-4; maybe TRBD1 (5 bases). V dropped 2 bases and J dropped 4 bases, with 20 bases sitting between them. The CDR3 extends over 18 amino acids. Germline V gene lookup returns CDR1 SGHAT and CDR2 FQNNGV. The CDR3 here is CASSLRRATVGGNEKLFF. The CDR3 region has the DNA TGTGCCAGCAGCTTAAGGCGGGCGACAGTTGGGGGTAATGAAAAACTGTTTTTT.

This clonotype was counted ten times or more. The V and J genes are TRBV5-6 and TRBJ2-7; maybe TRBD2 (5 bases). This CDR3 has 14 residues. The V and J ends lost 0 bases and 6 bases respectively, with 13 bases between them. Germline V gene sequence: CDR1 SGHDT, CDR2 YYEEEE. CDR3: CASSLGGLPREQYF. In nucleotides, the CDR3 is TGTGCCAGCAGCTTGGGCGGACTTCCGCGCGAGCAGTACTTC.

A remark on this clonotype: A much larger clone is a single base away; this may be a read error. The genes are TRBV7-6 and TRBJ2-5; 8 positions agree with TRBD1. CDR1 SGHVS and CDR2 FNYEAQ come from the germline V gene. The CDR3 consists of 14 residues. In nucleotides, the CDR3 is TGTGCCAGCAGCACACGGACAGGGACGGAGACCCGGTACTTC. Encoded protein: CASSTRTGTETRYF.

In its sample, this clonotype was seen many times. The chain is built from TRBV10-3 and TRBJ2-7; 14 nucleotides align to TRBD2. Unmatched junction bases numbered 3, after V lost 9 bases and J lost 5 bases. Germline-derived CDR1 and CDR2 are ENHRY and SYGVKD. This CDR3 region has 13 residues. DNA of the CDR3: TGTGCCATTGGGACTAGCGGGAGCCACGAGCAGTACTTC. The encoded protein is CAIGTSGSHEQYF.

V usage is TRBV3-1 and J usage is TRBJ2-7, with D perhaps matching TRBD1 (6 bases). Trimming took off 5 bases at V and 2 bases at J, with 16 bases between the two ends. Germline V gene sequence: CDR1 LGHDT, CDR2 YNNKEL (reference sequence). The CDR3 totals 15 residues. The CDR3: CASSLHLGATYEQYF. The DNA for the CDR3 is TGTGCCAGCAGCTTACATCTGGGGGCTACCTACGAGCAGTACTTC.

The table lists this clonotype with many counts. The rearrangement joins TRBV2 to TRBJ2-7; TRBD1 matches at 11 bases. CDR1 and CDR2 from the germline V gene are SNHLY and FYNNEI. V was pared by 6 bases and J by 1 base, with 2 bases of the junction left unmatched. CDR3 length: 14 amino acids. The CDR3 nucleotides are TGTGCCAGCAGGAGGGACAGGGGGTCCTACGAGCAGTACTTC. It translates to CASRRDRGSYEQYF.

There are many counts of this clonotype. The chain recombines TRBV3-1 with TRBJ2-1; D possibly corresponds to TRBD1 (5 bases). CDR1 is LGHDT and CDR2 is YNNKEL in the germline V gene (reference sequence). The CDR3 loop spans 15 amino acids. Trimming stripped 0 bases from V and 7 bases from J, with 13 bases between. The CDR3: CASSQERQGRNEQFF. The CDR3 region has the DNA TGTGCCAGCAGCCAAGAAAGGCAGGGCAGGAATGAGCAGTTCTTC.

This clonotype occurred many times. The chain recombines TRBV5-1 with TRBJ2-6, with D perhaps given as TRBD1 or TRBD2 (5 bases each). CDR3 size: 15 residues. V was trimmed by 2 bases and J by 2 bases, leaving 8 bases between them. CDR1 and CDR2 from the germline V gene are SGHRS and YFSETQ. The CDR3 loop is CASSFGGTGANVLTF. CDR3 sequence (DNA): TGCGCCAGCAGCTTTGGGGGTACTGGGGCCAACGTCCTGACTTTC.

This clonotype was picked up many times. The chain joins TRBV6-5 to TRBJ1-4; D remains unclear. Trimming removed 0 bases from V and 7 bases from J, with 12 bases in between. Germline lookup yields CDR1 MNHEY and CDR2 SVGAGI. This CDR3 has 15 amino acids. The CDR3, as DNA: TGTGCCAGCAGTTACTCCCCCGCGGAGACTGAAAAACTGTTTTTT. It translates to CASSYSPAETEKLFF.

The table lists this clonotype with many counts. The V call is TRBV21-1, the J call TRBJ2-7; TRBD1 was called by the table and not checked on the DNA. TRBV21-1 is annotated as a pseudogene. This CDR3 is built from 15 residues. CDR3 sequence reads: CASSKEGGTDHEQYF. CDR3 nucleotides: TGTGCCAGCAGCAAAGAAGGGGGGACGGACCACGAGCAGTACTTC.

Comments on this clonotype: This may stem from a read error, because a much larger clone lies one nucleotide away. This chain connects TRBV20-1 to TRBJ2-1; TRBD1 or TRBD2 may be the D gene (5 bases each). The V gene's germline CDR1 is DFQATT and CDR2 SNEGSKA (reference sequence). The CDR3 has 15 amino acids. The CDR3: CSARGDSGNYNDQFF. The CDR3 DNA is TGCAGTGCTAGGGGGGATTCGGGAAACTACAATGACCAGTTCTTC.

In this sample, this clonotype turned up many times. The DNA of the CDR3 is TGCGCCAGCAGTGAAACAGGGTCTAGCACAGATACGCAGTATTTT. This sequence encodes CASSETGSSTDTQYF. The J gene is TRBJ2-3, the V gene TRBV10-2, with D perhaps TRBD1 (6 bases). V lost 3 bases to trimming and J lost 0 bases, with 10 bases between them. This CDR3 comprises 15 residues. The V gene's germline CDR1 is WSHSY and CDR2 SAAADI.

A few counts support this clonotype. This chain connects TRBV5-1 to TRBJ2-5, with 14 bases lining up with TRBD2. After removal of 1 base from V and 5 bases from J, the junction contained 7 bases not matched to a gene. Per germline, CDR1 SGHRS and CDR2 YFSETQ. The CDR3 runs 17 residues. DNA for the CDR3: TGCGCCAGCAGCTTGCCCCCGGGACTAGCGGGAGTCGAGACCCAGTACTTC. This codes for CASSLPPGLAGVETQYF. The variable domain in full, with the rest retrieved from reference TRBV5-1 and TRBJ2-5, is KAGVTQTPRYLIKTRGQQVTLSCSPISGHRSVSWYQQTPGQGLQFLFEYFSETQRNKGNFPGRFSGRQFSNSRSEMNVSTLELGDSALYLCASSLPPGLAGVETQYFGPGTRLLVL.